Here is one TCR beta chain with its context. TCRdb's copy holds only in-frame clones and misses some; the assay was immunoSEQ multiplex PCR. The data contain about 97,000 clones, more than 85% of them seen just once; the ten biggest clones take up 16%. The CDR3 extends over 13 amino acids. The V end lost 2 bases, the J end lost 4 bases, and 8 bases lay between the germline ends. These data originate in a study of T cell responses to AZD1222 COVID-19 vaccine. The chain uses TRBV12-3 or TRBV12-4 and TRBJ1-1, with D uncertain. This clonotype was obtained from an adult in good health. Sequences were derived from peripheral blood, sampled on day 0 of AZD1222 vaccination. The DNA for the CDR3 is TGTGCCAGCAGTTTACGGGAGGCCACTGAAGCTTTCTTT. This sequence encodes CASSLREATEAFF.